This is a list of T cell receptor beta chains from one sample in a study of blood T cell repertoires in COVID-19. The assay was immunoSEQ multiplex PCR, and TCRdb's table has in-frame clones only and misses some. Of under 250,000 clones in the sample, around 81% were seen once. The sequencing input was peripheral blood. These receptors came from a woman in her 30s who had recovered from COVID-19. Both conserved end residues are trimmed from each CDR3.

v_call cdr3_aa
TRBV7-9 ASSFSSGTSGTHEQF
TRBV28 ASSQIGGEGNTIY
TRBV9 ASSVGWSSYEQY
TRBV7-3 ASSLLGGRNSPLH
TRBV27 ASSLSPGNSYNEQF
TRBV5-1 ASSLGDRGNGYT
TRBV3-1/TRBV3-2 ASSQSLAGSYEQY
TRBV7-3 ASSLKGGPSYNEQF
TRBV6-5 ASYFTGGPTDTQY
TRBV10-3 AISDRTGTGANVLT
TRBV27 ASSYMTGGDAF
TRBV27 ASTDRTGGTEAF
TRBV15 ATSSSSGRIADTQY
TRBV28 ASSPTTGNGNTIY
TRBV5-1 ASSPGGDTQY
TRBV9 ASSVWTGSTDTQY
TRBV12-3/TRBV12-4 ASRGDYPKQY
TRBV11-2 ASSPDRGSEKLF
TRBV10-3 AIRRGTGNNSPLH
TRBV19 ASSIGSRGPVGKTQY